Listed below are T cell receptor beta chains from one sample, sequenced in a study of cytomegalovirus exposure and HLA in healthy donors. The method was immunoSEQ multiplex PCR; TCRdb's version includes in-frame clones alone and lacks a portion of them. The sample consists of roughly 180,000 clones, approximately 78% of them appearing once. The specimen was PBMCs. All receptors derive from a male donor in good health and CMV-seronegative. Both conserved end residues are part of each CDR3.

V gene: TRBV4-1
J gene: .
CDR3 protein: CASSRGQGWSYEQYF

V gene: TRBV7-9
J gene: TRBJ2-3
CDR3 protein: CASSNRGWSTDTQYF

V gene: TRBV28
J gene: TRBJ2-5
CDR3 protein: CASSLHRQETQYF

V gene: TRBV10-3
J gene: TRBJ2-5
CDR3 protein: CAISKDRGQETQYF

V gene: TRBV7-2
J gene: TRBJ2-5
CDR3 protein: CASSFVQGETQYF

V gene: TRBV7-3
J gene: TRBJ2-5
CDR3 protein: CASSSTGRQTQYF

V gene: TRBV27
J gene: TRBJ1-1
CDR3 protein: CASNPGQGRIGDTEAFF

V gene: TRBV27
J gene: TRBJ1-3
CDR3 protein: CARLHIDISGNTIYF

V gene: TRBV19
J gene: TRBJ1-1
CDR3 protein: CASSTGQGAAEAFF

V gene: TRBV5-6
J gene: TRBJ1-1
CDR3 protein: CASSLIAGTGGYTEAFF

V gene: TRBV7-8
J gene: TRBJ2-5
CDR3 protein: CASSLLRTSGVETQYF

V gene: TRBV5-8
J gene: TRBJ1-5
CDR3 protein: CASSLGDRANQPQHF

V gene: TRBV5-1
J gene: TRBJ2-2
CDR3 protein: CASSLADRRELFF

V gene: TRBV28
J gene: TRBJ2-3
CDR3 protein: CASSLGDRGTDTQYF

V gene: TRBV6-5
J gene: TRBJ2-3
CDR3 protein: CASRRTDTQYF

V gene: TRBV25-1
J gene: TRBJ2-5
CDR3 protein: CASSEFLGQETQYF

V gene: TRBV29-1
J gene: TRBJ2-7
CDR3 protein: CSVETGGRSYEQYF

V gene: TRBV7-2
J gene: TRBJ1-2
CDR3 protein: CASSLATGGHRDGYTF

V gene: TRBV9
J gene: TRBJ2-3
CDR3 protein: CASSVDGVGDTQYF

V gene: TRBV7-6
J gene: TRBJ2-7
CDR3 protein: CASSLVSALAGNYEQYF

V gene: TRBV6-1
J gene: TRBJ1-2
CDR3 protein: CASSVDRGVGYTF

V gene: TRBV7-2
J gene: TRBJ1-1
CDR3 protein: CASSLDRANTEAFF

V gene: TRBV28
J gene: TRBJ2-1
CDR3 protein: CASSPPRIYNEQFF

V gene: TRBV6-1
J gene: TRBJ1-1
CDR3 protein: CASSEARGRGKTEAFF

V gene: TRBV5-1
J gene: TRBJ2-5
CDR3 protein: CASSRIGQTETQYF